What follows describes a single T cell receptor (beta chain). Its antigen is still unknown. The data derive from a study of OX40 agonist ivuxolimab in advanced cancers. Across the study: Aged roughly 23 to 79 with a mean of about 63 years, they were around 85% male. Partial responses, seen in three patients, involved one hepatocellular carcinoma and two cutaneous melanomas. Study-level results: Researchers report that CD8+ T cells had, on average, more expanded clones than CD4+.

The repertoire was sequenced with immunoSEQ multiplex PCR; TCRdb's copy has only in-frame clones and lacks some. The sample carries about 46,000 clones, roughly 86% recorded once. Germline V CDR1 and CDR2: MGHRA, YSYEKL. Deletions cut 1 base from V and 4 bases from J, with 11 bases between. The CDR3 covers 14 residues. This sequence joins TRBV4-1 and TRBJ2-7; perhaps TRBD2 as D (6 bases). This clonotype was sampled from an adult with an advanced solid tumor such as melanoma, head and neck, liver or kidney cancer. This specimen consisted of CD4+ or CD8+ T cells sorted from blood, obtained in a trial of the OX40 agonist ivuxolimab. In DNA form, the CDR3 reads TGCGCCAGCAGCCAAGGGAACGGGGGATACGAGCAGTACTTC. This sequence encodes CASSQGNGGYEQYF.